This T cell receptor beta chain is drawn from a study of cytomegalovirus exposure and HLA in healthy donors. Study-wide background: An analysis done earlier identified around 100 million unique TCR beta sequences from approximately 170 million T cells.

The CDR3 contains 13 residues. In the PCR, 60 Vbeta and 13 Jbeta primers were used. Method: immunoSEQ multiplex PCR; TCRdb's copy keeps in-frame clones and lacks some. This repertoire shows around 140,000 clones, around 65% found once; its top ten account for around 6%. In this sample, this clone turned up once. The sample comprised PBMCs. This receptor was taken from a woman aged 55-69 years in good health and CMV-seronegative. The rearrangement joins TRBV21-1 to TRBJ1-1; TRBD1 was called by the table and not checked on the DNA. TRBV21-1 constitutes a pseudogene. As DNA, the CDR3 is TGTGCCAGCAGCAAAACCGACAGGGCTGAAGCTTTCTTT. Translated: CASSKTDRAEAFF.